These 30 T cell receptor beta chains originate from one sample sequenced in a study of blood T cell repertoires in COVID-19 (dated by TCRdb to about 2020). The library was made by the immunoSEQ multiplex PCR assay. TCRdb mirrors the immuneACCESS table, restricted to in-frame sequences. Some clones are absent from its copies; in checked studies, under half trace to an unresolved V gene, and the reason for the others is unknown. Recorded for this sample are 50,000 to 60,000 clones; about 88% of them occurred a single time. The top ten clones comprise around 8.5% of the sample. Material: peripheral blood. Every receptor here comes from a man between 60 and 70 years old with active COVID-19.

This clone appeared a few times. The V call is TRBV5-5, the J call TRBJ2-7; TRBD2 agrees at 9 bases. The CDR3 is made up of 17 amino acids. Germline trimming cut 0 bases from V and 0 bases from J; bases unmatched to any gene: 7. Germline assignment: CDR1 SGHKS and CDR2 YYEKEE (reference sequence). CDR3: CASSLELAGFTSYEQYF. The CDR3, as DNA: TGTGCCAGCAGCTTGGAACTAGCGGGTTTTACCTCCTACGAGCAGTACTTC. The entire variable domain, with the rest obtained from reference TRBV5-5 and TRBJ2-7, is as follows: DAGVTQSPTHLIKTRGQQVTLRCSPISGHKSVSWYQQVLGQGPQFIFQYYEKEERGRGNFPDRFSARQFPNYSSELNVNALLLGDSALYLCASSLELAGFTSYEQYFGPGTRLTVT.

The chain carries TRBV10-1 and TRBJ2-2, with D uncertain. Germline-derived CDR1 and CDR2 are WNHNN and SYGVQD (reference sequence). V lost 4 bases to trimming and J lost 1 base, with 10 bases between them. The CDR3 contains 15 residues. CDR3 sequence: CASSADNGNTGELFF. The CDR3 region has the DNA TGCGCCAGCAGTGCCGATAACGGGAACACCGGGGAGCTGTTTTTT.

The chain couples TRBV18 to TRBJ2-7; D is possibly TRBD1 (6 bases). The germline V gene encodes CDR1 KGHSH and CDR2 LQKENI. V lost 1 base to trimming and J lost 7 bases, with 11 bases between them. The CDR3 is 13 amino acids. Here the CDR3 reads CASSPLTGREQYF. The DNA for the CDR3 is TGTGCCAGCTCACCACTCACAGGGAGAGAGCAGTACTTC.

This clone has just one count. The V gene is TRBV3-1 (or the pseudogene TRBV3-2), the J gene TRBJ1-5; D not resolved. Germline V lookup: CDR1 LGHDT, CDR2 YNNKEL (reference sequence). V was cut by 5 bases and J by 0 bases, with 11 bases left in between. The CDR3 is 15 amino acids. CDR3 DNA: TGTGCCAGCAGCTCTAATACAGTTAGCAATCAGCCCCAGCATTTT. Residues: CASSSNTVSNQPQHF.

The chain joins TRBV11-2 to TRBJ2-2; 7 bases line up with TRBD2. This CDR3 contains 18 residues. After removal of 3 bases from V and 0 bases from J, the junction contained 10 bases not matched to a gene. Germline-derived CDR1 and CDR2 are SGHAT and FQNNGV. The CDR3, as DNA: TGTGCCAGCAGCTTGACCGGGACTATCTACACGAACACCGGGGAGCTGTTTTTT. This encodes CASSLTGTIYTNTGELFF.

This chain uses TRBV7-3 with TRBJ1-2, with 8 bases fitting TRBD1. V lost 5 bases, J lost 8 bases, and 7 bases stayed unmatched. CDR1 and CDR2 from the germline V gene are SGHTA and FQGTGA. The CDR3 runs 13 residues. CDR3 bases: TGTGCCAGCAGCATAGGACAGGGTGAAGGCTACACCTTC. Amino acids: CASSIGQGEGYTF.

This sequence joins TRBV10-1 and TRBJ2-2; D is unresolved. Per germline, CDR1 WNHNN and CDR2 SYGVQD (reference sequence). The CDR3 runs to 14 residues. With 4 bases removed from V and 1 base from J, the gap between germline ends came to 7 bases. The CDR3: CASSVSVNTGELFF. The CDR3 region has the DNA TGCGCCAGCAGTGTATCGGTGAACACCGGGGAGCTGTTTTTT.

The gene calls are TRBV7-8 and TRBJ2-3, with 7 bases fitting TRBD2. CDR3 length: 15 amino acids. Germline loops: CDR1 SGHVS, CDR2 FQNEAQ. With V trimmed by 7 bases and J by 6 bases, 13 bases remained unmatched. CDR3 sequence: CASTLLAGEGDTQYF. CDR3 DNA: TGTGCCAGCACCCTACTGGCGGGAGAGGGCGATACGCAGTATTTT.

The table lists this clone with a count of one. This chain's CDR3 is CASSLNAGDYTDTQYF. The CDR3 bases are TGTGCCAGCAGCTTGAACGCGGGAGATTACACAGATACGCAGTATTTT. V is TRBV5-8 and J is TRBJ2-3, with TRBD2 matching 7 bases. With V trimmed by 1 base and J by 2 bases, 7 bases remained unmatched. Germline V gene data show CDR1 as SGHTS and CDR2 as YDEGEE. The CDR3 totals 16 residues.

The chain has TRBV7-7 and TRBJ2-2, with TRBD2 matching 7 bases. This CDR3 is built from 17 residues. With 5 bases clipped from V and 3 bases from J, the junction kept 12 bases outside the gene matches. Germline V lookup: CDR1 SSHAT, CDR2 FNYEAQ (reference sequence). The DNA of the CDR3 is TGTGCCAGCAGCCCAGCCCCGGGGCGGGAGTACACCGGGGAGCTGTTTTTT. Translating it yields CASSPAPGREYTGELFF.

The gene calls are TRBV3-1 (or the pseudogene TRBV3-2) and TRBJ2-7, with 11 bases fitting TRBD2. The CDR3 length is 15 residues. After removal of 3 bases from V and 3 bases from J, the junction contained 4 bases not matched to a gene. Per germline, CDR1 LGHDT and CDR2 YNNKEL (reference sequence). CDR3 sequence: CASSHATSGGYEQYF. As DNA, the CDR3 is TGTGCCAGCAGCCATGCCACTAGCGGGGGCTACGAGCAGTACTTC.

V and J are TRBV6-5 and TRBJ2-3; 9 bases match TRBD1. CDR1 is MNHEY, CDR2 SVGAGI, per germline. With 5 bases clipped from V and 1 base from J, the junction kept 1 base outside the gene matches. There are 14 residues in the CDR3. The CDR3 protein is CASSRDRGTDTQYF. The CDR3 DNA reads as TGTGCCAGCAGTCGGGACAGGGGCACAGATACGCAGTATTTT.

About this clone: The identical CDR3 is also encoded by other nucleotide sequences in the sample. The CDR3 bases are TGCGCCAGCAGCCTAGGACAGGGTTACAATGAGCAGTTCTTC. Its translation: CASSLGQGYNEQFF. This chain uses TRBV5-1 with TRBJ2-1; 8 bases agree with TRBD1. This CDR3 is built from 14 residues. Germline loops: CDR1 SGHRS, CDR2 YFSETQ. The junction had 4 bases not matched to a gene; V was cut back by 4 bases and J by 4 bases.

Written as DNA, the CDR3 is TGTGCCAGCAGCCATAGCGGAGTGGGCACTTACGAGCAGTACTTC. As protein: CASSHSGVGTYEQYF. The rearrangement links TRBV3-1 (or the pseudogene TRBV3-2) to TRBJ2-7; TRBD2 is a possible D gene (6 bases). Germline loops: CDR1 LGHDT, CDR2 YNNKEL (reference sequence). The ends were cut back, 3 bases at V and 4 bases at J, with 16 bases in the middle. The CDR3 length is 15 residues.

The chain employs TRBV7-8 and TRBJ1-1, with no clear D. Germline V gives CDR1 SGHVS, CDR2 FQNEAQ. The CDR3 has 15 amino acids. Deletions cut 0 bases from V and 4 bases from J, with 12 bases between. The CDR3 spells CASSLAARGITEAFF. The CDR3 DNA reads TGTGCCAGCAGCTTAGCGGCCCGAGGGATCACTGAAGCTTTCTTT. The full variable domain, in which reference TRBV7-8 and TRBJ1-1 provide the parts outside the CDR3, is GAGVSQSPRYKVAKRGQDVALRCDPISGHVSLFWYQQALGQGPEFLTYFQNEAQLDKSGLPSDRFFAERPEGSVSTLKIQRTQQEDSAVYLCASSLAARGITEAFFGQGTRLTVV.

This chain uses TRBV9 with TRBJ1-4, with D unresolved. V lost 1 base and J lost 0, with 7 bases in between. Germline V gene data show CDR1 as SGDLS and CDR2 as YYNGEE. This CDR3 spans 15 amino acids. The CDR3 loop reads CASSVQAATNEKLFF. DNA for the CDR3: TGTGCCAGCAGCGTACAGGCCGCAACTAATGAAAAACTGTTTTTT.

In DNA, the CDR3 is TGTGCCAGCAGGGGACTAGCGGGAGACACCAACAATGAGCAGTTCTTC. Protein sequence: CASRGLAGDTNNEQFF. The chain employs TRBV6-6 and TRBJ2-1; 14 bases line up with TRBD2. CDR3 length: 16 amino acids. V was pared by 6 bases and J by 5 bases, with 6 bases of the junction left unmatched. Germline values: CDR1 MNHNY, CDR2 SVGAGI (reference sequence).

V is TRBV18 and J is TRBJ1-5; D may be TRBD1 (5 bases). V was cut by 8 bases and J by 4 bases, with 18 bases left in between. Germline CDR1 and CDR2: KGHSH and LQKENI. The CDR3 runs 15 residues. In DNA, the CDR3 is TGTGCCAGCCACGGGGGAGGGGTACGGAATCAGCCCCAGCATTTT. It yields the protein CASHGGGVRNQPQHF.

The CDR3 here is CASSFNGQGRATTYTF. CDR3 sequence (DNA): TGTGCCAGCAGCTTCAATGGGCAGGGTCGGGCTACGACCTACACCTTC. The rearrangement uses TRBV5-6 and TRBJ1-2; D perhaps matches TRBD1 (5 bases). Germline-derived CDR1 and CDR2 are SGHDT and YYEEEE. The ends were cut back, 2 bases at V and 10 bases at J, with 24 bases in the middle. CDR3 length: 16 amino acids. The variable domain in full, completed from reference TRBV5-6 and TRBJ1-2, reads DAGVTQSPTHLIKTRGQQVTLRCSPKSGHDTVSWYQQALGQGPQFIFQYYEEEERQRGNFPDRFSGHQFPNYSSELNVNALLLGDSALYLCASSFNGQGRATTYTFGSGTRLTVV.

CDR3 residues: CASSPDRAGNGYTF. The CDR3, as DNA: TGTGCCAGCAGTCCCGACAGGGCAGGGAATGGCTACACCTTC. The chain has TRBV6-5 and TRBJ1-2; TRBD1 aligns across 7 bases. Germline lookup yields CDR1 MNHEY and CDR2 SVGAGI. The V segment lost 5 bases and the J segment 6 bases; nucleotides outside the gene matches: 9. This CDR3 is 14 amino acids long.

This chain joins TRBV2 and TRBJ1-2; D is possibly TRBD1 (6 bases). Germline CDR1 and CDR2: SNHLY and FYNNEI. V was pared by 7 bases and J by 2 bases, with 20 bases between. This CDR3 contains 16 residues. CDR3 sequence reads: CASTRQTGVGNYGYTF. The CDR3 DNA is TGTGCCAGCACCCGGCAGACAGGAGTTGGCAACTATGGCTACACCTTC.

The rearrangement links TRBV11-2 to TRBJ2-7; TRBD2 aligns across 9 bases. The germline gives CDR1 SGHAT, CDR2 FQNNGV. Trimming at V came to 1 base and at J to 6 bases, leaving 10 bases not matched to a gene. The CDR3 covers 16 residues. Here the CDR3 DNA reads TGTGCCAGCAGCTTAGGTGGCGGGAGGGCCCAACTCGAGCAGTACTTC. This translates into CASSLGGGRAQLEQYF.

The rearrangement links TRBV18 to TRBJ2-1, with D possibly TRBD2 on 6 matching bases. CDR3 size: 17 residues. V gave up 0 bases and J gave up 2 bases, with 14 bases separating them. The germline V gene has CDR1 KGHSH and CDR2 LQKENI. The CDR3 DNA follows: TGTGCCAGCTCACCACCGCTACGAGGAGGGGCCTACAATGAGCAGTTCTTC. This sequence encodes CASSPPLRGGAYNEQFF.

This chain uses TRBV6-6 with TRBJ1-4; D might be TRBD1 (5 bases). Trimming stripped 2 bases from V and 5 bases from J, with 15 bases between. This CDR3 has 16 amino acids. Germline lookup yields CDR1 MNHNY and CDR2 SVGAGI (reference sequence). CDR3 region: CASSYGSQGRNEKLFF. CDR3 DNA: TGTGCCAGCAGTTACGGTTCCCAGGGTAGGAATGAAAAACTGTTTTTT.

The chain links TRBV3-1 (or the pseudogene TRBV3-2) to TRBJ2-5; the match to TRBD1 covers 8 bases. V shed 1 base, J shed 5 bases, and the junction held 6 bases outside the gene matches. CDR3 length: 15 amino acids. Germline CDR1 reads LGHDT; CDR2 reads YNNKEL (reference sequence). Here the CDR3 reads CASSQGWTGPETQYF. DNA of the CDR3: TGTGCCAGCAGCCAAGGGTGGACAGGGCCGGAGACCCAGTACTTC.

DNA of the CDR3: TGTGCCAGCGCCAACAGGGTCCCATATAATTCACCCCTCCACTTT. Protein product: CASANRVPYNSPLHF. The chain combines TRBV11-2 with TRBJ1-6; D possibly corresponds to TRBD1 (6 bases). The CDR3 totals 15 residues. The V end was cut by 8 bases, the J end by 4 bases, with 15 bases between. Germline V gives CDR1 SGHAT, CDR2 FQNNGV.

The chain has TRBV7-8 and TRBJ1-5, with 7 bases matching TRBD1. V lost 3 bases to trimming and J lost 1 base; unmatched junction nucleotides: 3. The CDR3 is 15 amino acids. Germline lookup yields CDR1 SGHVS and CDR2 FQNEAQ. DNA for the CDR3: TGTGCCAGCAGCTTTAAGACAGGGAGCAATCAGCCCCAGCATTTT. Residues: CASSFKTGSNQPQHF.

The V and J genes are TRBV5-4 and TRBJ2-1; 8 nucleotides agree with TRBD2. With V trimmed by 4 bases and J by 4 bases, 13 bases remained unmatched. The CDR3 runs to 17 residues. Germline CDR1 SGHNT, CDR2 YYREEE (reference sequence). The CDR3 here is CASSTGGAWNEYNEQFF. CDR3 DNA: TGTGCCAGCAGCACGGGGGGGGCGTGGAATGAATACAATGAGCAGTTCTTC.

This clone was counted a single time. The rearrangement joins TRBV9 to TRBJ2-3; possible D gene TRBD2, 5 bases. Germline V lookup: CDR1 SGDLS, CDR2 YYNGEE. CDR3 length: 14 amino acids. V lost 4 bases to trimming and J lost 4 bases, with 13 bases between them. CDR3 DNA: TGTGCCAGCAGCCCTCCTGGGAGTCCAGATACGCAGTATTTT. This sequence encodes CASSPPGSPDTQYF. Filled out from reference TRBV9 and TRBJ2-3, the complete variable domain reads DSGVTQTPKHLITATGQRVTLRCSPRSGDLSVYWYQQSLDQGLQFLIQYYNGEERAKGNILERFSAQQFPDLHSELNLSSLELGDSALYFCASSPPGSPDTQYFGPGTRLTVL.

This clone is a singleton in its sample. CDR3 residues: CASSLTSGRDTQYF. CDR3 DNA sequence: TGTGCCAGCAGCTTGACTAGCGGGCGGGATACGCAGTATTTT. The chain recombines TRBV11-1 with TRBJ2-3; the match to TRBD2 covers 10 bases. The CDR3 extends over 14 amino acids. V lost 3 bases, J lost 6 bases, and 3 bases stayed unmatched. The germline V gene has CDR1 SGHAT and CDR2 FQDESV (reference sequence).